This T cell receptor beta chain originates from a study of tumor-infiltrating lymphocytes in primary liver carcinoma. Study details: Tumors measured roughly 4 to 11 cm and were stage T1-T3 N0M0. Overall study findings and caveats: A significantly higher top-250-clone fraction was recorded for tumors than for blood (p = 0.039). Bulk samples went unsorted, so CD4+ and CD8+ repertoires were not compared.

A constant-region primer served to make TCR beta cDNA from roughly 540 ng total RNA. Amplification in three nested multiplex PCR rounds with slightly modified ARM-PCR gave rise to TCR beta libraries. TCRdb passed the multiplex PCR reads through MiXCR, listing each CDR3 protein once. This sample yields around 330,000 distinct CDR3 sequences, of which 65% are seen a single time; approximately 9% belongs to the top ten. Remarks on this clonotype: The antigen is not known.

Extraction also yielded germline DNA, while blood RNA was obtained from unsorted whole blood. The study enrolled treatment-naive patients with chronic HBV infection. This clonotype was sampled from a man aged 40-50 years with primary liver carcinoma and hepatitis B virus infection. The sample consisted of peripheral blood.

In nucleotides, the CDR3 is TGTGCCAGCAGCTTTCCGACGGCAGGAGAGACCCAGTACTTC. It specifies CASSFPTAGETQYF. This chain joins TRBV11-2 and TRBJ2-5, with D uncertain. Germline V gives CDR1 SGHAT, CDR2 FQNNGV. CDR3 length: 14 residues. Trimming pared 3 bases from V and 4 bases from J, leaving 12 bases between.